A single sample gave rise to the 9 T cell receptor beta chains below, sequenced in a study of blood T cell repertoires in COVID-19. Method: immunoSEQ multiplex PCR; TCRdb's copy keeps in-frame clones and lacks some. The sample contains hundreds of thousands of clones, over 75% of which appear only once. Input material: PBMCs or T cells enriched from blood (not recorded which). These receptors were collected from a man under 40 who had recovered from COVID-19.

The chain is built from TRBV6-2 or TRBV6-3 and TRBJ1-6, with 10 nucleotides matching TRBD1. Trimming took 2 bases from V and 7 from J; bases not matched to a gene: 11. In germline, CDR1 is MNHEY, CDR2 SVGEGT. This CDR3 has 18 residues. The CDR3 DNA reads TGTGCCAGCAGTTACCCTTCCGGGACAGGGGTGAGGAATTCACCCCTCCACTTT. Protein: CASSYPSGTGVRNSPLHF.

The rearrangement uses TRBV27 and TRBJ1-1; D is possibly TRBD1 (6 bases). Germline-derived CDR1 and CDR2 are MNHEY and SMNVEV (reference sequence). The V gene lost 2 bases and the J gene lost 4 bases, with 14 bases spanning the gap. The CDR3 extends over 15 amino acids. The CDR3 loop reads CASSLSPPTGTEAFF. The CDR3, as DNA: TGTGCCAGCAGTTTAAGCCCCCCGACAGGCACTGAAGCTTTCTTT.

The chain employs TRBV7-8 and TRBJ1-1; 8 positions match TRBD1. The CDR3 runs 14 residues. With 5 bases clipped from V and 1 base from J, the junction kept 3 bases outside the gene matches. Germline V gives CDR1 SGHVS, CDR2 FQNEAQ. The CDR3 region is CASSKGQENTEAFF. The CDR3 DNA is TGTGCCAGCAGCAAGGGACAGGAGAACACTGAAGCTTTCTTT.

The chain couples TRBV11-2 to TRBJ1-1; possibly TRBD1 for D (6 bases). V lost 1 base, J lost 0 bases, and 9 bases lay in between. Germline lookup yields CDR1 SGHAT and CDR2 FQNNGV. The CDR3 covers 15 residues. The CDR3 is CASSLAWGLNTEAFF. CDR3 DNA sequence: TGTGCCAGCAGCTTAGCCTGGGGGCTGAACACTGAAGCTTTCTTT.

This clone was counted only a few times. V usage is TRBV19 and J usage is TRBJ2-1, with D possibly being TRBD2 (5 bases). CDR1 is LNHDA, CDR2 SQIVND, per germline (reference sequence). CDR3 size: 15 residues. The V and J ends lost 5 bases and 5 bases respectively, with 16 bases between them. This chain's CDR3 is CASSPLEGLDNEQFF. CDR3 bases: TGTGCCAGTAGTCCCCTCGAGGGCTTGGACAATGAGCAGTTCTTC.

The V gene is TRBV15, the J gene TRBJ2-7; TRBD1 matches at 9 bases. The germline V gene encodes CDR1 LNHNV and CDR2 YYDKDF (reference sequence). The V segment lost 1 base and the J segment 3 bases; nucleotides outside the gene matches: 7. The CDR3 consists of 16 residues. The CDR3 sequence: CATSRGPGQGYYEQYF. DNA for the CDR3: TGTGCCACCAGCAGAGGGCCGGGACAGGGATACTACGAGCAGTACTTC.

The chain combines TRBV14 with TRBJ2-7, with 8 bases identical to TRBD2. Per the germline V gene, CDR1 is SGHDN and CDR2 is FVKESK. This CDR3 contains 15 residues. Losses at the gene ends were 1 base for V and 3 bases for J; bases not matched to a gene: 5. In DNA form, the CDR3 reads TGTGCCAGCAGCCAAGGGCGGGGGGCTTTCTACGAGCAGTACTTC. This sequence encodes CASSQGRGAFYEQYF.

V gene TRBV5-1 combines with J gene TRBJ1-3; D is perhaps TRBD1 (5 bases). The CDR3 is 16 residues long. With 0 bases removed from V and 0 bases from J, the gap between germline ends came to 10 bases. CDR1 and CDR2 from the germline V gene are SGHRS and YFSETQ. The CDR3 DNA is TGCGCCAGCAGCTTGGGTGACAGATACTCTGGAAACACCATATATTTT. The encoded protein is CASSLGDRYSGNTIYF.

The J gene is TRBJ1-5, the V gene TRBV6-5; 8 bases align to TRBD1. The CDR3 is 15 residues long. The ends lost 4 bases at V and 2 bases at J; junction bases unmatched: 4. Germline loops: CDR1 MNHEY, CDR2 SVGAGI. The CDR3 region has the DNA TGTGCCAGCAGTTCCACGACAGGGGGCAATCAGCCCCAGCATTTT. This sequence encodes CASSSTTGGNQPQHF.